This T cell receptor (beta chain) emerged from a study of CD8 T cells in Susac syndrome. Study-level points and caveats: In total CD8+ repertoires, roughly 16 Susac-specific public clones were found, and CD8+ TEMRA repertoires had four or five. Acknowledgment was made by the study that its TCR sequencing and HLA analysis involved a relatively small number of individuals.

Negative isolation was used for CD8+ and CD4+ T cells and FACS enrichment for TEMRA cells. Reverse transcription of about 0.5 to 1 ug RNA was carried out with random hexamers. An immunoSEQ multiplex PCR generated amplified TCR beta CDR3 products spanning 54 Vbeta and 13 Jbeta. TCRdb fed the immunoSEQ multiplex PCR reads into MiXCR, producing one record per CDR3 protein. The profile covers under 200,000 distinct CDR3 sequences, with 95% appearing a single time and roughly 0.15% taken by the ten largest. Only one count was recorded for this clonotype. Its cognate antigen is unknown. The origin of this receptor is a human donor with Susac syndrome. The sequenced sample was CD8+ T cells from PBMCs.

CDR3 in amino acids: CASSQGIGQQETQYF. CDR3 bases: TGCGCCAGCAGCCAAGGAATTGGGCAGCAAGAGACCCAGTACTTC. The chain carries TRBV4-1 and TRBJ2-5; D is uncertain. The CDR3 runs 15 residues. CDR1 MGHRA and CDR2 YSYEKL come from the germline V gene. Trimming cost V 1 base and J 2 bases, with 11 bases left between them.